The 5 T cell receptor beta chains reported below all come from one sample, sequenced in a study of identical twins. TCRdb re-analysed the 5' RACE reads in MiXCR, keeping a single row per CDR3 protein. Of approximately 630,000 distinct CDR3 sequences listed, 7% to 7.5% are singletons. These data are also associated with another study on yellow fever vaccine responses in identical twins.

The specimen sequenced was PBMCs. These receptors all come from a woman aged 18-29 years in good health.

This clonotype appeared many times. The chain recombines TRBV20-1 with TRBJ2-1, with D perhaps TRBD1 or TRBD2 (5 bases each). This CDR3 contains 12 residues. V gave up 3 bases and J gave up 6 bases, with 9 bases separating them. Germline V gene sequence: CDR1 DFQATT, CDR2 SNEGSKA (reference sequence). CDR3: CSASPGGNEQFF. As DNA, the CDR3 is TGCAGTGCTAGCCCTGGGGGCAATGAGCAGTTCTTC.

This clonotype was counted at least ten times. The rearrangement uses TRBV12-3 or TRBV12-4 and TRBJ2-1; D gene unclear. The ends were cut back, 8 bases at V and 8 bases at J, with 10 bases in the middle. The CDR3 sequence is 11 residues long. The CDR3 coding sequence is TGTGCCAGCCAATCCTCTCATGAGCAGTTCTTC. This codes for CASQSSHEQFF.

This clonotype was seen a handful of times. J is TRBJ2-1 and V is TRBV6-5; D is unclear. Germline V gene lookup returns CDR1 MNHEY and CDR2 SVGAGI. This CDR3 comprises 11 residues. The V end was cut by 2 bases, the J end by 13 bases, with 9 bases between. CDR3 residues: CASSYLGFQFF. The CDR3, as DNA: TGTGCCAGCAGTTACCTGGGATTTCAGTTCTTC.

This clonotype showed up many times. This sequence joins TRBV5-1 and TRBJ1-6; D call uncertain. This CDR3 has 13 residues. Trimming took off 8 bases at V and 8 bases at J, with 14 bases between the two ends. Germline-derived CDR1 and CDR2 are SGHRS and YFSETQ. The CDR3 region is CASTVKEDSPLHF. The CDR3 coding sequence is TGCGCCAGTACAGTAAAGGAAGATTCACCCCTCCACTTT.

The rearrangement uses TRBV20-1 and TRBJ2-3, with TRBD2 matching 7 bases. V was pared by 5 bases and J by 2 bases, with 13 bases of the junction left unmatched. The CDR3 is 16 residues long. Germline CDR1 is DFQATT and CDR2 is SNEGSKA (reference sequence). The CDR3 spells CSAAPLAAGDTDTQYF. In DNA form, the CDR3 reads TGCAGTGCTGCACCCTTAGCGGCGGGGGACACAGATACGCAGTATTTT.